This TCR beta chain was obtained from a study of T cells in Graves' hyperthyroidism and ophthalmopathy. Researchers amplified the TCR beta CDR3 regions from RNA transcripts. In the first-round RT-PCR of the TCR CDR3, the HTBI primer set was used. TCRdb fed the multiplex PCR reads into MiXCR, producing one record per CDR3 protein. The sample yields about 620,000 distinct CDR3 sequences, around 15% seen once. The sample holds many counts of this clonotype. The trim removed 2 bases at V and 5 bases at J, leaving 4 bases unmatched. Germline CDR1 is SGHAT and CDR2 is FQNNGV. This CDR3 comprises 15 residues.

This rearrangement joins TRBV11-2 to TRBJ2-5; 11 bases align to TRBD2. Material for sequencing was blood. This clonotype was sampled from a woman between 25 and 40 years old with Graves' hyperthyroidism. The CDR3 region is CASSLTPSGRETQYF. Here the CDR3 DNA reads TGTGCCAGCAGCTTAACTCCTAGCGGGAGGGAGACCCAGTACTTC.